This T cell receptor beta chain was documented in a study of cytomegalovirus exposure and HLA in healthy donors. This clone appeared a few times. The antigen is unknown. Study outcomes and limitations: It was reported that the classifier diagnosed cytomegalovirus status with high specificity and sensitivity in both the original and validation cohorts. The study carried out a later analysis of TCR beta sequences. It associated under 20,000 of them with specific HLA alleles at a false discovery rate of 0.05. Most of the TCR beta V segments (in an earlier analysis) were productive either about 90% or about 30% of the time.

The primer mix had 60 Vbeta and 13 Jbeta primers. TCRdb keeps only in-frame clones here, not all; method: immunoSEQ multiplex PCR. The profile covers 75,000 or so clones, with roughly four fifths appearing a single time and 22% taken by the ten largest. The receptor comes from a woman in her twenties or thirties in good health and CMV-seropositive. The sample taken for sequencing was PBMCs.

The CDR3 DNA sequence: TGCAGCGTTGCCCGCAGCGGAGGGGGGGGTGAGCAGTTCTTC. Translation: CSVARSGGGGEQFF. The V gene is TRBV29-1, the J gene TRBJ2-1, with D tentatively TRBD2 (7 bases). This CDR3 has 14 residues. From germline, CDR1 is SQVTM and CDR2 ANQGSEA. V lost 4 bases, J lost 9 bases, and 19 bases lay in between.